This TCR beta chain was retrieved from a study of technical replicates of blood from a handful of donors. Germline trimming cut 1 base from V and 3 bases from J; bases unmatched to any gene: 0. Germline-derived CDR1 and CDR2 are LNHDA and SQIVND (reference sequence). There are 14 residues in the CDR3. Libraries were prepared by immunoSEQ multiplex PCR; TCRdb keeps only in-frame clonotypes and omits some of them. The sample shows approximately 94,000 clones, almost 97% of them seen only once. The clonotype originates from a human donor in good health. The source material was T cells isolated from PBMCs. This chain joins TRBV19 and TRBJ2-7; 10 bases fit TRBD2. This CDR3 reads CASSIASGSYEQYF. The CDR3 bases are TGTGCCAGTAGTATAGCTAGCGGGAGCTACGAGCAGTACTTC. The variable domain in full, completed from reference TRBV19 and TRBJ2-7, reads DGGITQSPKYLFRKEGQNVTLSCEQNLNHDAMYWYRQDPGQGLRLIYYSQIVNDFQKGDIAEGYSVSREKKESFPLTVTSAQKNPTAFYLCASSIASGSYEQYFGPGTRLTVT.